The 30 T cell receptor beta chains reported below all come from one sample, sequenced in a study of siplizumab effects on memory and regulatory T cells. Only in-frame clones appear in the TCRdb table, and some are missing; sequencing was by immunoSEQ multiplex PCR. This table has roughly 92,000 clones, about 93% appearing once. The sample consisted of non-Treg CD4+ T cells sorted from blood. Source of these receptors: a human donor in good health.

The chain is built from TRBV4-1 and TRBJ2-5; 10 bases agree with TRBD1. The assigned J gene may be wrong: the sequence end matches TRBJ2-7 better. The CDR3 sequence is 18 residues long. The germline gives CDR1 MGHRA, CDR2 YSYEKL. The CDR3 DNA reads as TGCGCCAGCAGCCGATTGACAGGGGGCGGATATGGCTCCTACGAGCAGTACTTC. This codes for CASSRLTGGGYGSYEQYF.

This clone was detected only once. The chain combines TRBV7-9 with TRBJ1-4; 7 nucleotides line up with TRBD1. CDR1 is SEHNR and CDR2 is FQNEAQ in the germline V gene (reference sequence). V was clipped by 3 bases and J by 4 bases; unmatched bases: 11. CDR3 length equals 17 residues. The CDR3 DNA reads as TGTGCCAGCAGCTTGGGCAGGGGTAGGGGGCTTAATGAAAAACTGTTTTTT. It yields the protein CASSLGRGRGLNEKLFF.

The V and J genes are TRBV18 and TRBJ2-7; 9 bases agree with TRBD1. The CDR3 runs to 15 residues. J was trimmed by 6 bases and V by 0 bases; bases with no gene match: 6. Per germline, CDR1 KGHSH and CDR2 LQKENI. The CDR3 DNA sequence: TGTGCCAGCTCACCACCGACAGGGGGTATGGGCGAGCAGTACTTC. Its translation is CASSPPTGGMGEQYF. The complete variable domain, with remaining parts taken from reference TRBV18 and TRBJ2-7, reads NAGVMQNPRHLVRRRGQEARLRCSPMKGHSHVYWYRQLPEEGLKFMVYLQKENIIDESGMPKERFSAEFPKEGPSILRIQQVVRGDSAAYFCASSPPTGGMGEQYFGPGTRLTVT.

CDR3 sequence: CASGKPGQGNNEQFF. CDR3 DNA: TGTGCTAGTGGAAAACCGGGACAGGGCAACAATGAGCAGTTCTTC. The gene calls are TRBV12-5 and TRBJ2-1; 9 bases align to TRBD1. The CDR3 is 15 residues long. The germline V gene has CDR1 LGHNT and CDR2 FRNRAP. The trim removed 6 bases at V and 5 bases at J, leaving 8 bases unmatched.

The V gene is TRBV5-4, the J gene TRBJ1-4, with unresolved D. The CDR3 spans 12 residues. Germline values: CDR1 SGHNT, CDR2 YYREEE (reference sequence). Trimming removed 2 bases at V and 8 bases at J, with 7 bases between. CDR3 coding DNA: TGTGCCAGCAGCTTCGGGCTCGAAAAACTGTTTTTT. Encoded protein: CASSFGLEKLFF.

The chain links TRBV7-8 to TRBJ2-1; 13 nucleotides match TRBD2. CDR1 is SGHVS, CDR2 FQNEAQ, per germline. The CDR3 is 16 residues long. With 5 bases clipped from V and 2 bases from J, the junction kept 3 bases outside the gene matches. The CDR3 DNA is TGTGCCAGCAGCATCGGGACTAGCGGGACCTACAATGAGCAGTTCTTC. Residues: CASSIGTSGTYNEQFF.

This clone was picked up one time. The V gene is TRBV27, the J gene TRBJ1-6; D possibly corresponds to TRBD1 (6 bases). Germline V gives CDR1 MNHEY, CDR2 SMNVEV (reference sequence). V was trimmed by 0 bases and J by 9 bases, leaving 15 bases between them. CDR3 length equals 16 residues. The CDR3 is CASSLSGALPSSPLHF. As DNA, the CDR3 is TGTGCCAGCAGTTTATCGGGGGCCCTACCTTCTTCACCCCTCCACTTT.

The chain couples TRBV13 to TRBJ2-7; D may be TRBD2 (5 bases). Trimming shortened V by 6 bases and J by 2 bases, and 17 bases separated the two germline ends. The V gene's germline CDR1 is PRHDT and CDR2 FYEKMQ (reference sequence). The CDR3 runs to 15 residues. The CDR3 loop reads CASSTSRAATYEQYF. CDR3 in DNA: TGTGCCAGCAGTACCTCGCGGGCCGCAACCTACGAGCAGTACTTC.

The CDR3 protein is CASSLSQGYEQYF. CDR3 bases: TGCGCCAGCAGCTTGTCTCAAGGCTACGAGCAGTACTTC. The rearrangement links TRBV5-1 to TRBJ2-7, with no clear D. The ends were cut back, 1 base at V and 3 bases at J, with 8 bases in the middle. There are 13 residues in the CDR3. Germline V lookup: CDR1 SGHRS, CDR2 YFSETQ.

CDR3: CASSLLPDADTQYF. The CDR3 nucleotides read TGCGCCAGCAGCTTGCTACCAGACGCAGATACGCAGTATTTT. The chain carries TRBV5-1 and TRBJ2-3, with unresolved D. Per germline, CDR1 SGHRS and CDR2 YFSETQ. The CDR3 totals 14 residues. V lost 1 base and J 4 bases, leaving 10 bases between the germline ends.

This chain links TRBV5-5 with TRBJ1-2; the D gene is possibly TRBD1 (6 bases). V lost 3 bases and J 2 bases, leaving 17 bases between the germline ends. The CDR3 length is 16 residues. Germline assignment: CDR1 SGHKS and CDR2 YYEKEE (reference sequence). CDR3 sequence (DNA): TGTGCCAGCAGCTCGAGCGTCGGGGGGGCCAACTATGGCTACACCTTC. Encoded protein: CASSSSVGGANYGYTF.

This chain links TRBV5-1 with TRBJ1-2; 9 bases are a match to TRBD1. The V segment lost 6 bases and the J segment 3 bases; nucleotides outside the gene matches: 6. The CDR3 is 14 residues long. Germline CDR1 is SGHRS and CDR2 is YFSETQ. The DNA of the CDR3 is TGCGCCAGCACCCAGGGACAGGGCTACTATGGCTACACCTTC. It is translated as CASTQGQGYYGYTF.

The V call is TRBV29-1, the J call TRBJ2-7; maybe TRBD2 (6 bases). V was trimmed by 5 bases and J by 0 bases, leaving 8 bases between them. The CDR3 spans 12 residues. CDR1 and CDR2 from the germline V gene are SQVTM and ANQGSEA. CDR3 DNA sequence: TGCAGCGTTCGGCGGGGCTCCTACGAGCAGTACTTC. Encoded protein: CSVRRGSYEQYF.

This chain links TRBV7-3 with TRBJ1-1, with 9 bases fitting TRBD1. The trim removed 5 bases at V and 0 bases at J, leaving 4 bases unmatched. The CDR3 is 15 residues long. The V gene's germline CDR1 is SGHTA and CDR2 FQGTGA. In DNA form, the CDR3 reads TGTGCCAGCAGCGACACAGGGGGCATGAACACTGAAGCTTTCTTT. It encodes CASSDTGGMNTEAFF. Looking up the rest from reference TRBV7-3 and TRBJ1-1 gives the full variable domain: GAGVSQTPSNKVTEKGKYVELRCDPISGHTALYWYRQSLGQGPEFLIYFQGTGAADDSGLPNDRFFAVRPEGSVSTLKIQRTERGDSAVYLCASSDTGGMNTEAFFGQGTRLTVV.

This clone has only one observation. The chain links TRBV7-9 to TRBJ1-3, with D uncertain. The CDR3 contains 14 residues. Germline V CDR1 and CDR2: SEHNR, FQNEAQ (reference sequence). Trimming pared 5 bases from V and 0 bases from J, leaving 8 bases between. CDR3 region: CASSTFRSGNTIYF. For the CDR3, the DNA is TGTGCCAGCAGCACATTTCGCTCTGGAAACACCATATATTTT. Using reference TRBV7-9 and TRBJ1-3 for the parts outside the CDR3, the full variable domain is DTGVSQNPRHKITKRGQNVTFRCDPISEHNRLYWYRQTLGQGPEFLTYFQNEAQLEKSRLLSDRFSAERPKGSFSTLEIQRTEQGDSAMYLCASSTFRSGNTIYFGEGSWLTVV.

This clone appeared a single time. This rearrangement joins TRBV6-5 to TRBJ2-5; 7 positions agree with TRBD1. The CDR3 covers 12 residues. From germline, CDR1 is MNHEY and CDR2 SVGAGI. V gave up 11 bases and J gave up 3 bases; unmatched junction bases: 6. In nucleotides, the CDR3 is TGTGCCGCCGGACAGGAGAAAGAGACCCAGTACTTC. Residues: CAAGQEKETQYF.

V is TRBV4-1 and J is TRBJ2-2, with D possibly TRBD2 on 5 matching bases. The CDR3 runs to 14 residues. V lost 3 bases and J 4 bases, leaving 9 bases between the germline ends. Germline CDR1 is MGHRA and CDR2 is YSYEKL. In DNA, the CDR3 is TGCGCCAGCAGCCAGCGGGCAGTCACCGGGGAGCTGTTTTTT. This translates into CASSQRAVTGELFF.

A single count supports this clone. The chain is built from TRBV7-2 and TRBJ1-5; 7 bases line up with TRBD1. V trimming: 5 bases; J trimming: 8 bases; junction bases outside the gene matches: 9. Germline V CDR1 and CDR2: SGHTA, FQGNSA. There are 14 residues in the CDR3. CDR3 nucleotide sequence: TGTGCCAGCAGCCAGGGACAGAGCGAGAAGCCCCAGCATTTT. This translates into CASSQGQSEKPQHF.

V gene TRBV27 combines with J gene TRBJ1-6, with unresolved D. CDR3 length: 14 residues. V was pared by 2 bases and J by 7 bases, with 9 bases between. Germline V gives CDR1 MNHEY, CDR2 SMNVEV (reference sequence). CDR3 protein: CASSLGQANSPLHF. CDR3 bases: TGTGCCAGCAGTTTAGGGCAGGCAAATTCACCCCTCCACTTT.

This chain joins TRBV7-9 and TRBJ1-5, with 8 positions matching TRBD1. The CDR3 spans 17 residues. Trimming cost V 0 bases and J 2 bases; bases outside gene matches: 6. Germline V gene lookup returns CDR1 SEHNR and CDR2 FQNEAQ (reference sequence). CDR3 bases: TGTGCCAGCAGCTTAGCAACCGGGACAGGAGGCAATCAGCCCCAGCATTTT. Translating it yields CASSLATGTGGNQPQHF. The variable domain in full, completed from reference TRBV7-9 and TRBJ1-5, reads DTGVSQNPRHKITKRGQNVTFRCDPISEHNRLYWYRQTLGQGPEFLTYFQNEAQLEKSRLLSDRFSAERPKGSFSTLEIQRTEQGDSAMYLCASSLATGTGGNQPQHFGDGTRLSIL.

The CDR3 loop is CASSLGARAGSPLHF. The CDR3 nucleotides are TGCGCCAGCAGCTTGGGGGCTAGGGCCGGTTCACCCCTCCACTTT. This rearrangement joins TRBV5-1 to TRBJ1-6, with unresolved D. This CDR3 is 15 amino acids long. In germline, CDR1 is SGHRS, CDR2 YFSETQ. The V end lost 0 bases, the J end lost 9 bases, and 13 bases lay between the germline ends. The variable domain in full, with the rest retrieved from reference TRBV5-1 and TRBJ1-6, is KAGVTQTPRYLIKTRGQQVTLSCSPISGHRSVSWYQQTPGQGLQFLFEYFSETQRNKGNFPGRFSGRQFSNSRSEMNVSTLELGDSALYLCASSLGARAGSPLHFGNGTRLTVT.

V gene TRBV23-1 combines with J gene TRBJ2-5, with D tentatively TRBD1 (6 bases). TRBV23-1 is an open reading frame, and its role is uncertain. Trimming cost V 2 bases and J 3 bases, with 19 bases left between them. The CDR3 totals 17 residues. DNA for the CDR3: TGCGCCAGCAGTCAAGCGGAACAGGGAGATGTGGAAGAGACCCAGTACTTC. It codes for CASSQAEQGDVEETQYF.

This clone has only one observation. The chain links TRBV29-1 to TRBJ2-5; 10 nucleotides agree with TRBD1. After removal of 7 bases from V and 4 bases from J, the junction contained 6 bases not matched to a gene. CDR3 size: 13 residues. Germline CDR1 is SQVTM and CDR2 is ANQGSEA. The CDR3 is CSGRQGAGETQYF. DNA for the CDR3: TGCAGCGGAAGACAGGGGGCTGGAGAGACCCAGTACTTC.

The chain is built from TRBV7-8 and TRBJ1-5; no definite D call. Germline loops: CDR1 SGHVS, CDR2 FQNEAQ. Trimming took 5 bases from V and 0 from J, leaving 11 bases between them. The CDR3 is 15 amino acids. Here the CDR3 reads CASSPIGYSNQPQHF. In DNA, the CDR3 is TGTGCCAGCAGCCCGATCGGTTATAGCAATCAGCCCCAGCATTTT.

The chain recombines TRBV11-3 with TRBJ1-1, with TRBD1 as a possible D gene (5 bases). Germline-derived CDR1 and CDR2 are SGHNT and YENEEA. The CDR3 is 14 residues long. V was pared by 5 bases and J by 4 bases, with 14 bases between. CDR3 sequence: CASSPGQGSTEAFF. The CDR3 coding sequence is TGTGCCAGCAGCCCCGGGCAGGGAAGCACTGAAGCTTTCTTT.

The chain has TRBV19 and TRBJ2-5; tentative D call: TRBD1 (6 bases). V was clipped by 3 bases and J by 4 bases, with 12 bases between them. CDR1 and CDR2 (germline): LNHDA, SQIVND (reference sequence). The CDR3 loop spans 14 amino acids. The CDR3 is CASSIGQGGETQYF. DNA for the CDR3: TGTGCCAGTAGTATCGGACAAGGGGGAGAGACCCAGTACTTC.

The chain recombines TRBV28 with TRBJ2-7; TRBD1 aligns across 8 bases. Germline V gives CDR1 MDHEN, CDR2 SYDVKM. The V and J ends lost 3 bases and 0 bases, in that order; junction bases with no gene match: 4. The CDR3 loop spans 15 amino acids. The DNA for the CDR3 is TGTGCCAGCAGTTTGCAGGACAGGGCCTCCTACGAGCAGTACTTC. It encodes CASSLQDRASYEQYF. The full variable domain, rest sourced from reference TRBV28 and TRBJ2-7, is DVKVTQSSRYLVKRTGEKVFLECVQDMDHENMFWYRQDPGLGLRLIYFSYDVKMKEKGDIPEGYSVSREKKERFSLILESASTNQTSMYLCASSLQDRASYEQYFGPGTRLTVT.

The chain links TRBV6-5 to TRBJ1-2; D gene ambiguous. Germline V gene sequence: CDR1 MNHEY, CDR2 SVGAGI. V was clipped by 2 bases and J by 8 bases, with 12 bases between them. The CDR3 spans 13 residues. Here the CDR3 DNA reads TGTGCCAGCAGTTACACCACTTCAACCGGCTACACCTTC. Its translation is CASSYTTSTGYTF.

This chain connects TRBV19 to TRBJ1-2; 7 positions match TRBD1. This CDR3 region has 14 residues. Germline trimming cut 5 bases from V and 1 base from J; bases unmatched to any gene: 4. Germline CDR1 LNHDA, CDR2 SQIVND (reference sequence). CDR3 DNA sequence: TGTGCCAGTAGTCCAGGGGGTGATAACTATGGCTACACCTTC. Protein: CASSPGGDNYGYTF.

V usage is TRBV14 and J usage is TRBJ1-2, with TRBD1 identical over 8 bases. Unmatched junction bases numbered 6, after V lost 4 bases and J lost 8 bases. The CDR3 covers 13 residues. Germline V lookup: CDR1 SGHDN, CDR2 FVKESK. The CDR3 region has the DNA TGTGCCAGCAGCCGAAACAGGGGGTTAGGCTACACCTTC. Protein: CASSRNRGLGYTF.